The following is a TCR beta chain sequence with its context. Its cognate antigen has yet to be identified. No base quality information exists; no much larger clone differs at one position. The identical CDR3 is also encoded by other nucleotide sequences in the sample. Enrolling through a virtual design, the prospective study's participants ranged in age from about 18 to 100 years and lived across some 22 United States geographic areas. In the prospective study, cohorts were assigned on the basis of participant-reported clinical history obtained from a screening survey and a study questionnaire. Each participant in the prospective study had whole blood, serum and a nasopharyngeal or oropharyngeal swab collected by mobile phlebotomists. Prospective study participants could optionally give additional blood draws and questionnaires over an approximately two-month period. Before DNA extraction, blood samples from the prospective study were shipped at room temperature or frozen.

The immunoSEQ Assay, a bias-controlled multiplex PCR, was used to amplify TCRbeta CDR3 regions from genomic DNA. As for the authors' bioinformatics: The number of nucleated cells in each sample was estimated from the amplification of reference gene primers within the assay. To quantify the absolute abundance of each unique TCRbeta CDR3 rearrangement, sequence reads were collapsed and filtered. For each sample, productive Simpson clonality was calculated as the square root of Simpson's diversity index across productive rearrangements. TCRdb's version of the immuneACCESS table is confined to in-frame rearrangements and falls short of the full clone set. An unresolved V gene accounts for under half of the shortfall where checked; the remainder is of unknown origin. The V and J calls and clone size are taken from that table; D and trimming were inferred from the DNA. The sample contains under 150,000 clones, approximately 88% of them found a single time. Less than 7% of the sample is held by the ten biggest clonotypes.

V was cut back by 0 bases and J by 2 bases, leaving a gap of 14 bases between them. The germline V gene provides CDR1 SGHTA and CDR2 FQGNSA. Including cysteine and phenylalanine, the CDR3 has 17 amino acids. This entry keeps only the CDR3 DNA: 51 bases, framed from base 1. These data are taken from a study of blood T cell repertoires in COVID-19 (dated by TCRdb to 2020 to 2021). Describing the broader study: Collaborator samples came from the United States, Italy and Spain and covered acute and convalescent phases of COVID-19. The prospective study material was composed of cDNA or gDNA derived from T cells, B-cell-depleted T cells, or PBMCs. Deeply sampled blood TCRbeta repertoires from subjects exposed to, actively infected with, or recovered from COVID-19 were included in the dataset. The repertoires were made available in a free public database intended to serve as a resource for research on the immune response to SARS-CoV-2. Samples came from the ongoing ImmuneRACE study (first 160 participants) plus 1,254 subjects from 6 global collaborators. A de-identified subject ID, COVID-19 status, age in years and sex were almost always included in the sample metadata. Where available, HLA class I and class II types were taken from metadata supplied by the sample provider and were not determined by assay-based typing.

The full study reports these points: The amount of clinical and demographic metadata varied by source and participant and was provided uncurated.

This TCR was recovered from a middle-aged man with acute COVID-19. In this chain, TRBV7-2 is recombined with TRBJ1-5; TRBD1 could be the D gene, as 6 bases match. Material for sequencing was PBMCs or T cells enriched from blood (not recorded which). DNA sequence: TGTGCCAGCAGCTTAGCGCTTGGGGGCGCGGGCAATCAGCCCCAGCATTTT. The resulting protein is CASSLALGGAGNQPQHF.